A single T cell receptor beta chain is shown here with its context. The V gene lost 7 bases and the J gene lost 7 bases, with 17 bases spanning the gap. This CDR3 has 14 residues. CDR1 is GTSNPN, CDR2 SVGIG, per germline (reference sequence). Here immunoSEQ multiplex PCR was the method, and the copy in TCRdb shows in-frame clones only, minus some. The table includes over 100,000 clones, around 90% detected once. This sample was taken from a study of T cell responses to AZD1222 COVID-19 vaccine. This rearrangement joins TRBV30 to TRBJ1-6; possible D gene TRBD1, 5 bases. The source material was peripheral blood, sampled on day 0 of AZD1222 vaccination. This receptor was obtained from an adult in good health. The chain's CDR3 is CAFQRGVSNSPLHF. DNA for the CDR3: TGTGCCTTCCAACGGGGGGTGTCGAATTCACCCCTCCACTTT.